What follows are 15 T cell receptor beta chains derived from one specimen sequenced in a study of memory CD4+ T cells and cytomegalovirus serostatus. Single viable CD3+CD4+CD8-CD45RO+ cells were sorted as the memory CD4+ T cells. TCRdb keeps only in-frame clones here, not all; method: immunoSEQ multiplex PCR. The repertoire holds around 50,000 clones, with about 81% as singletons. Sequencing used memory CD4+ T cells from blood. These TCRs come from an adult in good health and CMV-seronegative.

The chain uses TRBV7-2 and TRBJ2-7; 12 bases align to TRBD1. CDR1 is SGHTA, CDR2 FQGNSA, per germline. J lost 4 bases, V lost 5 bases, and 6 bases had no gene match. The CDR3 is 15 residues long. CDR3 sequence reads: CASSNPGQGAYEQYF. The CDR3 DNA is TGTGCCAGCAGCAATCCGGGACAGGGGGCGTACGAGCAGTACTTC.

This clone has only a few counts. The CDR3 sequence: CASSPGLAGGRDTQYF. DNA for the CDR3: TGTGCCAGCAGCCCTGGACTAGCGGGAGGGCGGGATACGCAGTATTTT. The rearrangement links TRBV5-4 to TRBJ2-3; 15 positions agree with TRBD2. The J segment lost 6 bases and the V segment lost 4 bases, leaving 6 bases of the junction unmatched. There are 16 residues in the CDR3. Germline CDR1 is SGHNT and CDR2 is YYREEE (reference sequence). Full variable domain (outside the CDR3, taken from reference TRBV5-4 and TRBJ2-3): ETGVTQSPTHLIKTRGQQVTLRCSSQSGHNTVSWYQQALGQGPQFIFQYYREEENGRGNFPPRFSGLQFPNYSSELNVNALELDDSALYLCASSPGLAGGRDTQYFGPGTRLTVL.

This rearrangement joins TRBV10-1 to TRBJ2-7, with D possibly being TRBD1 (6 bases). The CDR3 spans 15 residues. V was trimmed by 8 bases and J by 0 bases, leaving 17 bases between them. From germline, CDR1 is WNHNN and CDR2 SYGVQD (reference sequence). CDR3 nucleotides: TGCGCCAGCTACGACAGGCGGAGGAGCTCCTACGAGCAGTACTTC. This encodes CASYDRRRSSYEQYF.

CDR3 bases: TGCGCCAGCAGCCCTAGGACAATCTACGAGCAGTACTTC. Encoded protein: CASSPRTIYEQYF. The genes are TRBV5-1 and TRBJ2-5; tentatively, D is TRBD1 (5 bases). The J call is uncertain, as TRBJ2-7 better fits the DNA end. CDR1 is SGHRS, CDR2 YFSETQ, per germline. The CDR3 consists of 13 residues.

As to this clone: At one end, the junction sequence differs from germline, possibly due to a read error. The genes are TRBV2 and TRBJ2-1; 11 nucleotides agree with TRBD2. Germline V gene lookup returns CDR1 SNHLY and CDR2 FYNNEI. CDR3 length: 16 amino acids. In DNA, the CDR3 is TGTGCCAGCAGTAAAGCGACTAGCGGGACAAACAATGAGCAGTTCTTC. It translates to CASSKATSGTNNEQFF.

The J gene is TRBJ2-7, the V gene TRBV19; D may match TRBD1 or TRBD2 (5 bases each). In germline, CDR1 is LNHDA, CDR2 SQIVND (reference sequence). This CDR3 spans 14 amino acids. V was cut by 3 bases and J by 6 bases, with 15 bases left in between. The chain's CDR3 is CASSIRQGEGEQYF. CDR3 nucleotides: TGTGCCAGTAGTATTCGGCAGGGCGAGGGCGAGCAGTACTTC.

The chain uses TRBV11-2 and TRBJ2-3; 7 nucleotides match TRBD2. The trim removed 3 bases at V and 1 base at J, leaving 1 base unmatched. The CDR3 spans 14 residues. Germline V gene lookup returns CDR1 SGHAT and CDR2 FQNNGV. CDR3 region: CASSFLAGTDTQYF. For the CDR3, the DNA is TGTGCCAGCAGCTTCCTAGCGGGCACAGATACGCAGTATTTT.

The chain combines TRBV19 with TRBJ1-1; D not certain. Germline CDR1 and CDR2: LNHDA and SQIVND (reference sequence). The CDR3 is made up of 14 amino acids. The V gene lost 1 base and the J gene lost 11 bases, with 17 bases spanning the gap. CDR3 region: CASSIGSHSTKAFF. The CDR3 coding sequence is TGTGCCAGTAGTATAGGTAGCCACAGCACGAAGGCTTTCTTT.

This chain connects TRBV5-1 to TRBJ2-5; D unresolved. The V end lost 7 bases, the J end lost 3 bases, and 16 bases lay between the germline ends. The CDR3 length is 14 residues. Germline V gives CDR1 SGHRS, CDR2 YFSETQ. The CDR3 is CASENRLLKETQYF. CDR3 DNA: TGCGCCAGCGAGAACAGACTCCTAAAAGAGACCCAGTACTTC.

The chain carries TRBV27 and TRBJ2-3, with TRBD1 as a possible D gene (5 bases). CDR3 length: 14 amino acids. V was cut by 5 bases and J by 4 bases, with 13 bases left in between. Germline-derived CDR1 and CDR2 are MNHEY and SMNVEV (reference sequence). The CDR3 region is CASSATDSSDTQYF. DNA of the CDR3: TGTGCCAGCAGTGCGACAGACTCTTCAGATACGCAGTATTTT.

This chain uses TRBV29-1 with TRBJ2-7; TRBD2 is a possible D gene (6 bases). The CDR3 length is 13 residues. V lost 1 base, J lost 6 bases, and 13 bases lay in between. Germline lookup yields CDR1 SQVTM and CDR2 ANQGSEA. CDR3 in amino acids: CSVEGAGGAEQYF. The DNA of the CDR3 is TGCAGCGTTGAAGGGGCAGGCGGGGCCGAGCAGTACTTC.

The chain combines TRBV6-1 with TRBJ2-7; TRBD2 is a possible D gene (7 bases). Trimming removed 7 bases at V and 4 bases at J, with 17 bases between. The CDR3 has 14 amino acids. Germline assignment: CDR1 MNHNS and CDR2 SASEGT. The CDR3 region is CASKGGGREYEQYF. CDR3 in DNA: TGTGCCAGCAAAGGGGGGGGGCGCGAGTACGAGCAGTACTTC.

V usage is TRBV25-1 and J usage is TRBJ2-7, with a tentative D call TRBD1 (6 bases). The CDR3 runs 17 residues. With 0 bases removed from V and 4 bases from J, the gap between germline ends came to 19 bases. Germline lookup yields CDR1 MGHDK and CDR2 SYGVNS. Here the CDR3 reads CASSEYSGHAKRYEQYF. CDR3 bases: TGTGCCAGCAGTGAATATTCGGGACATGCGAAAAGATACGAGCAGTACTTC.

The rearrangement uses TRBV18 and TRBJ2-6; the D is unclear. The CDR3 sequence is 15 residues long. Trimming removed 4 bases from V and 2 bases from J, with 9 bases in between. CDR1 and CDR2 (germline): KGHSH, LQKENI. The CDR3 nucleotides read TGTGCCAGCTCACTCAAATTGACTGGGGCCAACGTCCTGACTTTC. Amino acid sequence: CASSLKLTGANVLTF.

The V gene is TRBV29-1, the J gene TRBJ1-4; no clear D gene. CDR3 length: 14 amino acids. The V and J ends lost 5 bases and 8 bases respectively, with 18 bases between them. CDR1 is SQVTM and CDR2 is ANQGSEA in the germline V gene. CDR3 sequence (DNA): TGCAGCGTTATTCCCGACCGGACGGGGGAAAAACTGTTTTTT. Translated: CSVIPDRTGEKLFF.